This entry features one TCR beta chain sequence. This record comes from a study of cytomegalovirus exposure and HLA in healthy donors. In the PCR, 60 Vbeta and 13 Jbeta primers were used. Method: immunoSEQ multiplex PCR; TCRdb's copy keeps in-frame clones and lacks some. The sample carries about 200,000 clones, about 83% recorded once. From germline, CDR1 is SQVTM and CDR2 ANQGSEA. CDR3 length: 13 amino acids. J lost 2 bases, V lost 4 bases, and 3 bases had no gene match. The TCR comes from a girl aged 5-17 years in good health and CMV-seronegative. The sample comprised PBMCs. V gene TRBV29-1 combines with J gene TRBJ2-5; 8 bases agree with TRBD1. CDR3 nucleotides: TGCAGCGTTGGGGGACAGGTACAAGAGACCCAGTACTTC. Amino acids: CSVGGQVQETQYF.